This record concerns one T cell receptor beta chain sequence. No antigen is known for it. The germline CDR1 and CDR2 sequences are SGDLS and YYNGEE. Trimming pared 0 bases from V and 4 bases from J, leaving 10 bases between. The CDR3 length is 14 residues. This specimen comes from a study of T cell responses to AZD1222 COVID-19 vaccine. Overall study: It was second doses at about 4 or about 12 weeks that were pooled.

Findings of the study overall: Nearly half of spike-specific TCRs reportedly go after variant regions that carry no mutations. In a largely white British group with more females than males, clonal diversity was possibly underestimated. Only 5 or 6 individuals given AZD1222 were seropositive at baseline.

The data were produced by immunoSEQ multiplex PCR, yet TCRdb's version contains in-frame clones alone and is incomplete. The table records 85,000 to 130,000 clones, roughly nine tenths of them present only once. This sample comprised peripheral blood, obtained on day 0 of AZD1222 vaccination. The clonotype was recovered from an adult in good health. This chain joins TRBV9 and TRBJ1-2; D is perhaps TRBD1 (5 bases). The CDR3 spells CASSVAGGGYGYTF. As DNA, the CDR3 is TGTGCCAGCAGCGTAGCGGGGGGAGGCTATGGCTACACCTTC.